One TCR beta chain is described in this entry. Its antigen is as yet unknown. Assay used: immunoSEQ multiplex PCR; TCRdb lists only in-frame clones, some missing. The repertoire consists of fewer than 100,000 clones, with approximately 82% occurring once and the leading ten covering approximately 15%. The source of the sample is a study of Ad26.COV2.S vaccination and SARS-CoV-2 variants. Findings and caveats of the study: Vaccine recipients had higher spike-specific TCR breadth than placebo recipients. Breadth measured for non-spike TCRs was similar across vaccine and placebo recipients. Following vaccination, spike-specific CD8+ and CD4+ T cell responses reportedly exhibited substantial breadth.

In germline, CDR1 is KGHSH, CDR2 LQKENI. Unmatched junction bases numbered 6, after V lost 7 bases and J lost 4 bases. This CDR3 contains 14 residues. The receptor comes from a human donor who had recovered from COVID-19. The sequencing here drew on peripheral blood, taken after recovery from COVID-19. The chain is built from TRBV18 and TRBJ1-3, with TRBD1 identical over 8 bases. Written as DNA, the CDR3 is TGTGCCAGCTGGGGACAGGACGCGGGAAACACCATATATTTT. Encoded protein: CASWGQDAGNTIYF.